The T cell receptor beta chain under discussion was sequenced for a study of cytomegalovirus exposure and HLA in healthy donors. Study-level information: Early released data comprised around 79 million unique TCRs from HLA-typed donors. General study points: Cytomegalovirus-associated TCR beta chains were listed, numbering some 170. A later analysis found that most CMV-associated TCR beta chains appeared HLA-restricted. The productive fraction for most TCR beta V segments was about 90% or about 30% in an earlier analysis.

The PCR contained 60 Vbeta and 13 Jbeta primers. Assay: immunoSEQ multiplex PCR; the TCRdb copy retains only in-frame clones and omits some. The table includes about 120,000 clones, around 77% detected once. Notes on this clone: The antigen remains undetermined.

J was trimmed by 1 base and V by 6 bases; bases with no gene match: 14. The CDR3 has 18 amino acids. The germline V gene encodes CDR1 MDHEN and CDR2 SYDVKM. The sequencing input was PBMCs. This sequence originates from a man aged 35-49 years in good health and CMV-seropositive. J is TRBJ2-1 and V is TRBV28, with 8 bases aligning to TRBD2. CDR3 region: CASSPPLAGGASYNEQFF. The CDR3, as DNA: TGTGCCAGCAGCCCGCCTCTGGCGGGGGGCGCTTCCTACAATGAGCAGTTCTTC.